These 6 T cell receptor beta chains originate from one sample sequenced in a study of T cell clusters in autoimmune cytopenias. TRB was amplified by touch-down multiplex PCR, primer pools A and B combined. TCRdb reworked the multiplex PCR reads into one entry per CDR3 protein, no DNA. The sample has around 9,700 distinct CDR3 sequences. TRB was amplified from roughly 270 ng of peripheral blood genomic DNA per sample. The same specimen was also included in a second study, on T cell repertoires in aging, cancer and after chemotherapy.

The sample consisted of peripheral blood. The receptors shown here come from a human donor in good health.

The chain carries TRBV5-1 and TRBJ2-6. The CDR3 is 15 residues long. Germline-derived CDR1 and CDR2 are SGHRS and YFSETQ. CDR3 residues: CASSLGDSGANVLTF.

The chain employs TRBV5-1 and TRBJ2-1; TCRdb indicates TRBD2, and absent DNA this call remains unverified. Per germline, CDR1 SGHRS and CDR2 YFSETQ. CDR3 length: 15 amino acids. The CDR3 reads CASSSSGGAYNEQFF.

The CDR3 is CSARGRLTGELFF. V is TRBV20-1 and J is TRBJ2-2. Germline V gives CDR1 DFQATT, CDR2 SNEGSKA (reference sequence). The CDR3 is 13 residues long.

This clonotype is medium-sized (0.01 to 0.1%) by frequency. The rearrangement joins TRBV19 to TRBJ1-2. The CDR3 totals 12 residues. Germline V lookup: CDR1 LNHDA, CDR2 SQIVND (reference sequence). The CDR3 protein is CASSQWTYGYTF.

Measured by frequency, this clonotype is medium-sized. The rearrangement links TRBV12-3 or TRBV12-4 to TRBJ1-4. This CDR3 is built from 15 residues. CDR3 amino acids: CASSLGRSFNEKLFF.

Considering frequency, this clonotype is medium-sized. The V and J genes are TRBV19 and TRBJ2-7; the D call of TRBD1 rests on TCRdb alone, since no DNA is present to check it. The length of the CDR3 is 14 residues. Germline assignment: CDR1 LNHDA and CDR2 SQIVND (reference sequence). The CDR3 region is CASSIRGNYYEQYF.